This is a list of T cell receptor beta chains from one sample in a study of blood T cell repertoires in COVID-19. TCRdb's table, derived via immunoSEQ multiplex PCR, lists solely in-frame clones and lacks some. The sample has about 210,000 clones, 75% to 85% seen once; the top ten hold 4.3%. The sample taken for sequencing was PBMCs or T cells enriched from blood (not recorded which). The receptor source for this set is a man aged 25 to 40 with acute COVID-19. Each CDR3 is given with its conserved first and last residue. D genes are given only for firm matches. The listing skips clone size in some rows; elsewhere it reads once, few, many or a size class.

CDR3nt | CDR3aa | v_gene | d_gene | j_gene | abundance
TGTGCCAGCAGCGGAAGAGCAGGGGCCCAGATTGATGGCTACACCTTC | CASSGRAGAQIDGYTF | TRBV9 | - | TRBJ1-2 | few
TGTGCCAGCAGTGATATAGACAGGCATCAGCCCCAGCATTTT | CASSDIDRHQPQHF | TRBV6-1 | - | TRBJ1-5 | -
TGTGCCAGCAGCCCGGACAGAGGTCGGGGCTACACCTTC | CASSPDRGRGYTF | TRBV27 | - | TRBJ1-2 | few
TGTGCCAGCCCTGGGGCAGGGAACTATGGCTACACCTTC | CASPGAGNYGYTF | TRBV6-5 | - | TRBJ1-2 | -
TGTGCCAGCAGCGTAGTAACGGGGGCTAATGAAAAACTGTTTTTT | CASSVVTGANEKLFF | TRBV9 | - | TRBJ1-4 | -
TGCGCCAGCAGCTTGTGGACTGAACTCGAGCAGTACTTC | CASSLWTELEQYF | TRBV5-1 | - | TRBJ2-7 | -
TGTGCCAGCAGCCAGCCGGGGGAAAAACTGTTTTTT | CASSQPGEKLFF | TRBV3-1/TRBV3-2 | - | TRBJ1-4 | -
TGTGCCATCAGGAGTCCTTCCTACGAGCAGTACTTC | CAIRSPSYEQYF | TRBV10-3 | - | TRBJ2-7 | -
TGTGCCAGCAGTTCGGGGTTAGGTCACACCTTC | CASSSGLGHTF | TRBV28 | - | TRBJ1-2 | -
TGTGCCAGCAGGGGGACAGTCTATGGCTACACCTTC | CASRGTVYGYTF | TRBV28 | TRBD1 | TRBJ1-2 | -
TGTGCCAGCAGTCAGGTTCCCTACAATGAGCAGTTCTTC | CASSQVPYNEQFF | TRBV5-5 | - | TRBJ2-1 | few
TGTGCCAGCTCACCCGCTACCTACGAGCAGTACTTC | CASSPATYEQYF | TRBV18 | - | TRBJ2-7 | -
TGTGCCAGCAGTTACTCCAGAGGGTCTAACTATGGCTACACCTTC | CASSYSRGSNYGYTF | TRBV6-5 | - | TRBJ1-2 | once
TGTGCCAGCAGCGTGGCCGGGGTAGGGGGCTACACCTTC | CASSVAGVGGYTF | TRBV9 | - | TRBJ1-2 | few
TGTGCCAGCAGCTTAGCGGGGACAGGGGGAACAGATACGCAGTATTTT | CASSLAGTGGTDTQYF | TRBV7-6 | TRBD1 | TRBJ2-3 | once
TGTGCCAGCAGTTTAGAGGTTGGCAATCAGCCCCAGCATTTT | CASSLEVGNQPQHF | TRBV28 | - | TRBJ1-5 | -
TGTGCCAGCAGCCAAGGGATTTTTGAGGGTTCTCTTAGCTATGGCTACACCTTC | CASSQGIFEGSLSYGYTF | TRBV4-2 | - | TRBJ1-2 | few
TGCGCCCTCCCCGGTCCCCAAGCTTTCTTT | CALPGPQAFF | TRBV10-1 | - | TRBJ1-1 | -
TGTGCCAGCAGCGTAGGTCAGGGGGCCTATGGCTACACCTTC | CASSVGQGAYGYTF | TRBV9 | TRBD1 | TRBJ1-2 | -
TGTGCCAGCAGGTCGGGGAACACTGAAGCTTTCTTT | CASRSGNTEAFF | TRBV6-5 | - | TRBJ1-1 | -
TGTGCCAGCACGCCGGGACAGGGGAACCAAGAGACCCAGTACTTC | CASTPGQGNQETQYF | TRBV9 | TRBD1 | TRBJ2-5 | -
TGTGCCAGCAGGGAGGGTCTAGGAAACACCATATATTTT | CASREGLGNTIYF | TRBV2 | - | TRBJ1-3 | -
TGTGCCAGCAGGGGGCCTGTGGGGAATTCACCCCTCCACTTT | CASRGPVGNSPLHF | TRBV28 | - | TRBJ1-6 | -
TGTGCCAGTAGTACGCAAGAATTTACAACCTATGGCTACACCTTC | CASSTQEFTTYGYTF | TRBV19 | - | TRBJ1-2 | -
TGTGCCATCAGTGTGGACAGGGGGAGCCCCTACGAGCAGTACTTC | CAISVDRGSPYEQYF | TRBV10-3 | TRBD1 | TRBJ2-7 | -
TGTGCCAGCAGTTTTGAGAGCGGGGGGAGATCCTACGAGCAGTACTTC | CASSFESGGRSYEQYF | TRBV28 | TRBD2 | TRBJ2-7 | -
TGTGCCAGCAGCTCCCAAACCGGGATTGGGGAGCTGTTTTTT | CASSSQTGIGELFF | TRBV11-2 | - | TRBJ2-2 | once
TGCGCCAGCAGCTTCGCTAGCGGACGCACAGATACGCAGTATTTT | CASSFASGRTDTQYF | TRBV5-1 | TRBD2 | TRBJ2-3 | few
TGCGCCAGCAGCGCGCAGGCTTCCTCCTACGAGCAGTACTTC | CASSAQASSYEQYF | TRBV5-1 | - | TRBJ2-7 | few
TGCGCCAGCACAAAGGAGGGGTACAATGAGCAGTTCTTC | CASTKEGYNEQFF | TRBV5-1 | - | TRBJ2-1 | -